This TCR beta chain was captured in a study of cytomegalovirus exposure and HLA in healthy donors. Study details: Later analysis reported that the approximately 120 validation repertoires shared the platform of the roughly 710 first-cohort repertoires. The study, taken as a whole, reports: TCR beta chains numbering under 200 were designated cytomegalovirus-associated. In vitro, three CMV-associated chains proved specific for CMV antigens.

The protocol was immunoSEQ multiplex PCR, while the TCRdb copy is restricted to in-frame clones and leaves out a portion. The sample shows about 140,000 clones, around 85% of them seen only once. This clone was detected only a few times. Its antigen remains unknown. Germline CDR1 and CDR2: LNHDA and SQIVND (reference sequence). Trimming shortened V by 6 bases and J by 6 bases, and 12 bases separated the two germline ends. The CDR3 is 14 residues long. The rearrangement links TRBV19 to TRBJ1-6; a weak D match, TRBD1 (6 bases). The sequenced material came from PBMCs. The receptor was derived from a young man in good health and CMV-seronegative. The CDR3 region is CASSLRGGNSPLHF. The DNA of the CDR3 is TGTGCCAGTAGCCTAAGGGGGGGTAATTCACCCCTCCACTTT.